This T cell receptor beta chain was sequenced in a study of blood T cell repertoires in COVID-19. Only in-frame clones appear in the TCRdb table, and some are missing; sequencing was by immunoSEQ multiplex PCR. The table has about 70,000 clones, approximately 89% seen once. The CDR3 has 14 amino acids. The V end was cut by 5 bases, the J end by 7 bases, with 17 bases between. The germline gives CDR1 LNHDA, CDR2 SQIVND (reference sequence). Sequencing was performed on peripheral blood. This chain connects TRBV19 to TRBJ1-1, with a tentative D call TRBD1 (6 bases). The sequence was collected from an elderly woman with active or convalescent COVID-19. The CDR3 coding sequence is TGTGCCAGTAGTTCTACCGGGACACCGAATGAAGCTTTCTTT. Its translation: CASSSTGTPNEAFF.